This T cell receptor beta chain is from a study of T cell repertoires in aging, cancer and after chemotherapy (dated by TCRdb to the late 2010s). General notes on the study: Six donor age groups were covered, ranging from 30 or younger up to 70 or older, and each group contained at least three individuals. In the solid tumor group, the paired samples taken before and after chemotherapy came from patients with brain tumors (glioblastoma) who were receiving therapy based on temozolomide. The full dataset contained around 8.2 million TCR reads. To look at immunoaging and at how T cells reconstitute after chemotherapy, the study profiled TCR beta repertoires in peripheral blood from both healthy donors and cancer patients. Alongside some 96 healthy donors serving as a reference group, the cohort included 218 cancer patients, of whom about 94 had hematological cancers and some 130 had solid cancers.

Comment on this clonotype: Its antigen is currently not known. No base quality values were provided; no much bigger clone lies one nucleotide off.

CDR1 and CDR2 were assigned from the germline V gene (reference sequence) as SEHNR and FQNEAQ. There are 15 amino acids in the CDR3, from cysteine to phenylalanine inclusive. The retained sequence is limited to the CDR3, 45 bases, with the frame set at the first base. Here V drops 5 bases and J drops 3 bases, and the junction holds 4 bases not matched to any gene. Rearranged TRB sequences spanning V, D and J segments were amplified in a multiplex touch-down PCR with a mixed TRB-A/B primer pool. Illumina adapters and sample indices were attached to the amplicons in two consecutive PCR reactions using Phusion HS II polymerase. Amplicons were gel-purified using the NucleoSpin Gel and PCR Clean-up kit and were subsequently checked with Qubit and an Agilent 2100 Bioanalyzer. The libraries were sequenced on an Illumina MiSeq with 600-cycle, single-indexed, paired-end runs. In the paper's pipeline: TRB sequences were processed with MiXCR versions 2.12 and 3.0.5. A clone was defined as each unique CDR3 nucleotide sequence, and only productive sequences supported by at least two reads were kept. The repertoire metrics were Shannon diversity, evenness, clonality (calculated as one minus evenness), and diversity profiles parameterized by alpha from 0 to 5. Generation probabilities of clones in paired pre- and post-chemotherapy samples were computed with the IGoR algorithm. TCRdb took the public reads, trimmed them with fastp at Q25, ran MiXCR for clone calling and kept in-frame beta chains. Rows are unified per CDR3 protein, each entry keeping the most common DNA and genes. TCRdb, not the original authors, processed these V and J calls. Here the sample has 7,300 or so distinct CDR3 sequences; about 53% occur a single time. Of the sample, roughly 4% is held by the ten largest clones.

Genomic DNA extracted from peripheral blood, rather than sorted cells or RNA, was used as the source for amplification of TCR beta rearrangements. The research as a whole found: Compared with age-matched healthy donors, untreated patients with either hematological or solid cancers had significantly lower TCR diversity in the blood along with higher clonality. Median generation probability increased over the chemotherapy interval in both cancer cohorts, suggesting repertoire reconstitution through rebound thymic output. It was noted by the authors that conclusions about immunological memory after chemotherapy cannot be drawn from the repertoire data. Declining TCR diversity with age in healthy donors was mainly explained by loss of richness; in cancer patients, loss of evenness also contributed.

The TCR originated in a human donor with a solid tumor. Sequenced material: blood. The chain is assembled from TRBV7-9 and TRBJ2-3; 11 middle bases align to TRBD2. The DNA reads as follows: TGTGCCAGCAGCGTTAGCGGGAGGGGGACAGATACGCAGTATTTT. Its translation is CASSVSGRGTDTQYF.